The next 27 T cell receptor beta chains were all read from a single sample in a study of tumor-infiltrating lymphocytes in primary liver carcinoma. Starting from approximately 500 ng of total RNA, TCR beta cDNA was produced with a primer in the constant region. Libraries covering TCR beta were generated through three nested multiplex PCR rounds (using a slightly modified ARM-PCR). Researchers ran the first two PCR rounds for roughly 10 cycles each with TRBV1-TRBV30 forward primers and a C-beta reverse primer. TCRdb fed the multiplex PCR reads into MiXCR, producing one record per CDR3 protein. The sample lists about 99,000 distinct CDR3 sequences; 55% to 70% were seen once. Without any cell sorting, roughly 17-31 mg of bulk tissue yielded co-extracted RNA and DNA. Sequenced sample: liver tumor tissue from sampling region 5. The subset: tumor region T5, tumor centre. The source of these receptors is a woman aged 55-69 years with primary liver carcinoma and hepatitis B virus infection.

This clonotype was observed a few times. The junction does not match germline at one end; this may be a read error. The CDR3 sequence: CASSSLLGNSDMQYF. The CDR3 bases are TGTGCCAGCAGTTCCCTCCTCGGGAATTCAGATATGCAGTATTTT. The rearrangement joins TRBV28 to TRBJ2-3; D perhaps matches TRBD2 (5 bases). The CDR3 is made up of 15 amino acids. Germline V gene data show CDR1 as MDHEN and CDR2 as SYDVKM. Complete variable domain (other parts from reference TRBV28 and TRBJ2-3): DVKVTQSSRYLVKRTGEKVFLECVQDMDHENMFWYRQDPGLGLRLIYFSYDVKMKEKGDIPEGYSVSREKKERFSLILESASTNQTSMYLCASSSLLGNSDMQYFGPGTRLTVL.

This clonotype was detected ten times or more. The chain recombines TRBV28 with TRBJ2-5, with D perhaps TRBD2 (5 bases). CDR1 is MDHEN and CDR2 is SYDVKM in the germline V gene. This CDR3 is built from 15 residues. Trimming left V 4 bases short and J 5 bases short, with 17 bases between. The CDR3: CASSSSRTARETQYF. The CDR3 region has the DNA TGTGCCAGCAGTTCATCCCGGACTGCCCGGGAGACCCAGTACTTC.

Remarks on this clonotype: At one boundary the junction diverges from the germline segment, which might be a read error. V and J are TRBV6-5 and TRBJ2-2; weak D call: TRBD1 (6 bases). CDR1 is MNHEY and CDR2 is SVGAGI in the germline V gene. This CDR3 comprises 15 residues. CDR3 DNA: TGTGTCAGCAATAAAATTCCGGACAGCGCCGGGGAGCTGTTTTTT. As protein: CVSNKIPDSAGELFF.

Points on this clonotype: A read error may explain this, as a much larger clone is one base away. The genes are TRBV10-2 and TRBJ2-1; D is unclear. Germline loops: CDR1 WSHSY, CDR2 SAAADI. This CDR3 is 15 amino acids long. V was shortened by 4 bases and J by 9 bases, with 19 bases between the two germline ends. For the CDR3, the DNA is TGCGCCAGCAGTGCGATAGCAGTTGCCTATGGTGAGCAGTTCTTC. This translates into CASSAIAVAYGEQFF.

Notes on this clonotype: The junction does not match germline at one end; this may be a read error. V usage is TRBV14 and J usage is TRBJ2-2; either TRBD1 or TRBD2 may supply D (5 bases each). Germline V lookup: CDR1 SGHDN, CDR2 FVKESK. This CDR3 contains 16 residues. DNA for the CDR3: TGTGCCAGCAGCCAAAAACTCACAGCGAACACTGGGGGGCTGTTTTTT. It is translated as CASSQKLTANTGGLFF.

The J gene is TRBJ2-3, the V gene TRBV10-3; D unresolved. V lost 2 bases, J lost 1 base, and 13 bases lay in between. The CDR3 is made up of 16 amino acids. Germline CDR1 is ENHRY and CDR2 is SYGVKD. CDR3 DNA: TGTGCCATCAGTGAGCCAGTGGGAATCGGCACAGATACGCAGTATTTT. Protein sequence: CAISEPVGIGTDTQYF.

This clonotype was recorded many times. V usage is TRBV4-1 and J usage is TRBJ2-5; possible D gene TRBD2, 7 bases. V lost 5 bases to trimming and J lost 2 bases, with 18 bases between them. The germline gives CDR1 MGHRA, CDR2 YSYEKL. The CDR3 is 16 amino acids. The CDR3 coding sequence is TGCGCCAGCAGCATACGACTAGCAGGGGAACAAGAGACCCAGTACTTC. This sequence encodes CASSIRLAGEQETQYF.

This clonotype was counted once. The rearrangement uses TRBV6-1 and TRBJ1-5, with D possibly being TRBD1 (5 bases). The V gene lost 5 bases and the J gene lost 5 bases, with 16 bases spanning the gap. The CDR3 sequence is 15 residues long. The V gene's germline CDR1 is MNHNS and CDR2 SASEGT. The CDR3 here is CASSSGTLGDQPQHF. CDR3 nucleotide sequence: TGTGCCAGCAGTTCCGGGACTTTGGGCGATCAGCCCCAGCATTTT.

This sequence joins TRBV6-2 or TRBV6-3 and TRBJ2-3, with D perhaps TRBD1 or TRBD2 (5 bases each). The CDR3 contains 18 residues. In germline, CDR1 is MNHEY, CDR2 SVGEGT. V was cut by 2 bases and J by 2 bases, with 20 bases left in between. CDR3 sequence: CASSYRGLQASLTDTQYF. The CDR3 DNA reads TGTGCCAGCAGTTACCGGGGCTTACAAGCGTCCCTCACAGATACGCAGTATTTT.

Comment on this clonotype: The junction differs from germline at one of its ends, possibly a read error. The chain combines TRBV6-4 with TRBJ2-3; 10 bases line up with TRBD2. The CDR3 is 16 residues long. Per the germline V gene, CDR1 is MRHNA and CDR2 is SNTAGT. The CDR3 bases are TGTGCCGGCAGCGACGCAGCGGGAGGGTCCACAGATACGCAGTATTTT. It codes for CAGSDAAGGSTDTQYF.

This clonotype appeared a single time. The V and J genes are TRBV11-2 and TRBJ2-5; D is uncertain. Per germline, CDR1 SGHAT and CDR2 FQNNGV. The ends were cut back, 1 base at V and 1 base at J, with 10 bases in the middle. This CDR3 spans 15 amino acids. Written as DNA, the CDR3 is TGTGCCAGCAGCTTAGCGGAATTAGGCCAAGAGACCCAGTACTTC. As protein: CASSLAELGQETQYF.

At least ten counts were recorded for this clonotype. The J gene is TRBJ2-6, the V gene TRBV7-8; no reliable D call. The V gene's germline CDR1 is SGHVS and CDR2 FQNEAQ. V was cut by 6 bases and J by 0 bases, with 3 bases left in between. The CDR3 consists of 13 residues. The CDR3 spells CASRDSGANVLTF. The CDR3 bases are TGTGCCAGCAGGGACTCTGGGGCCAACGTCCTGACTTTC.

This clonotype showed up many times. This chain links TRBV6-1 with TRBJ1-5; D not certain. This CDR3 spans 13 amino acids. Germline-derived CDR1 and CDR2 are MNHNS and SASEGT. Trimming stripped 3 bases from V and 9 bases from J, with 12 bases between. CDR3 loop: CASSDIEARPQHF. For the CDR3, the DNA is TGTGCCAGCAGTGATATCGAGGCGCGGCCCCAGCATTTT.

This clonotype is a singleton in its sample. The chain joins TRBV6-2 or TRBV6-3 to TRBJ1-1; a weak D match, TRBD1 (6 bases). This CDR3 spans 15 amino acids. Between the trimmed V and J ends, which lost 8 bases and 4 bases, there was a span of 20 bases. Germline V CDR1 and CDR2: MNHEY, SVGEGT. The CDR3 DNA follows: TGTGCCAGCTGTCCCTGGGATAGGGGGTTCACTGAAGCTTTCTTT. Its translation: CASCPWDRGFTEAFF.

This clonotype was recorded once. One base away lies a much larger clone, so this may be a sequencing read error. Since no conserved phenylalanine or tryptophan closes the CDR3, a read error is the likely cause. The chain uses TRBV29-1 and TRBJ1-2; possibly TRBD1 for D (5 bases). V was pared by 1 base and J by 6 bases, with 9 bases between. CDR1 is SQVTM, CDR2 ANQGSEA, per germline. CDR3 length equals 12 residues. CDR3 in DNA: TGCAGCGTTGAAGGGCAGGGCGATGGCTACACCTTA. Translating gives CSVEGQGDGYTL.

This clonotype is a singleton in its sample. Just one base apart from a much larger clone, this may be a read error. The chain uses TRBV5-1 and TRBJ1-1; TRBD1 is a possible D gene (5 bases). Per germline, CDR1 SGHRS and CDR2 YFSETQ. This CDR3 is 17 amino acids long. CDR3 nucleotides: TGCGCCAGCAACTTGGATACTGTAAGGGGAATGAACACTGAAGCTTTCTTT. This sequence encodes CASNLDTVRGMNTEAFF. Full variable domain (missing parts from reference TRBV5-1 and TRBJ1-1): KAGVTQTPRYLIKTRGQQVTLSCSPISGHRSVSWYQQTPGQGLQFLFEYFSETQRNKGNFPGRFSGRQFSNSRSEMNVSTLELGDSALYLCASNLDTVRGMNTEAFFGQGTRLTVV.

This chain connects TRBV12-3 or TRBV12-4 to TRBJ2-1; TRBD2 agrees at 8 bases. This CDR3 has 16 residues. The V and J ends lost 5 bases and 15 bases, in that order; junction bases with no gene match: 21. CDR3 loop: CASSQTTTSVVRQRFF. As DNA, the CDR3 is TGTGCCAGCAGTCAAACCACGACTAGCGTGGTTCGCCAGCGGTTCTTC.

A word on this clonotype: Germline is not matched at one junction end, which may reflect a read error. V gene TRBV6-1 combines with J gene TRBJ2-3; TRBD1 aligns across 9 bases. The CDR3 runs 14 residues. Germline CDR1 MNHNS, CDR2 SASEGT. CDR3 sequence (DNA): TGTACCAGCACAGGGGGCGCGCGGACAGATACGCAGTATTTT. Protein: CTSTGGARTDTQYF.

This clonotype was picked up a small number of times. With a much larger clone just one base away, this may be a read error. This rearrangement joins TRBV29-1 to TRBJ2-3, with unresolved D. V lost 4 bases, J lost 9 bases, and 11 bases lay in between. The CDR3 is 11 residues long. Germline V lookup: CDR1 SQVTM, CDR2 ANQGSEA. The DNA for the CDR3 is TGCAGCGTTGCCCCGATGGCCACGCAGTATTTT. Translation gives CSVAPMATQYF.

Regarding this clonotype: Its ends do not fully match the called genes, so a read error is possible. The CDR3 reads CANSLDFPRDGSYEQYF. The CDR3, as DNA: TGTGCCAACAGCCTCGACTTCCCTCGGGATGGCTCCTACGAGCAGTACTTC. The V call is TRBV11-2, the J call TRBJ2-7; a weak D match, TRBD2 (5 bases). This CDR3 is built from 17 residues. Germline V CDR1 and CDR2: SGHAT, FQNNGV.

This clonotype was recorded many times. The chain carries TRBV5-1 and TRBJ2-1; 8 bases map to TRBD2. The junction had 5 bases not matched to a gene; V was cut back by 3 bases and J by 6 bases. From germline, CDR1 is SGHRS and CDR2 YFSETQ. The CDR3 length is 14 residues. The DNA for the CDR3 is TGCGCCAGCAGCTCCGGGCTAGCGGGCAATGAGCAGTTCTTC. Amino acid sequence: CASSSGLAGNEQFF.

Details on this clonotype: Here the CDR3 omits its conserved ending phenylalanine or tryptophan, so a read error is the likely source. The rearrangement joins TRBV6-1 to TRBJ2-1; unclear D gene. Germline assignment: CDR1 MNHNS and CDR2 SASEGT. CDR3 length: 14 amino acids. CDR3 in amino acids: CVSIPRGGNNEQFL. Here the CDR3 DNA reads TGTGTCAGCATTCCTAGAGGCGGAAACAATGAGCAGTTCTTA.

This clonotype was counted a few times. With a much larger clone just one base away, this may be a read error. Since the CDR3 does not end with the conserved phenylalanine or tryptophan, this likely comes from a read error. The gene calls are TRBV6-1 and TRBJ2-7, with 7 bases identical to TRBD1. Germline V lookup: CDR1 MNHNS, CDR2 SASEGT. The CDR3 spans 15 residues. V shed 2 bases and J 5 bases; nucleotides not matched to a gene: 9. CDR3 sequence reads: CASSEFQGDTDEQYL. CDR3 nucleotides: TGTGCCAGCAGTGAATTTCAGGGGGACACCGACGAGCAGTACCTC.

As regards this clonotype: A read error may be the cause here, since a much bigger clone is one base away. J is TRBJ1-3 and V is TRBV14; D ambiguous. Germline assignment: CDR1 SGHDN and CDR2 FVKESK. The CDR3 sequence is 15 residues long. Trimming left V 2 bases short and J 0 bases short, with 8 bases between. The CDR3 is CASSQNGNSGNTIYF. The CDR3 DNA is TGTGCCAGCAGCCAAAATGGGAACTCTGGAAACACCATATATTTT.

On this clonotype itself: Given a much more abundant clone one base away, this may be a read error. The rearrangement uses TRBV7-8 and TRBJ2-5; the D gene is possibly TRBD1 (6 bases). V was cut by 9 bases and J by 0 bases, with 17 bases left in between. The germline V gene encodes CDR1 SGHVS and CDR2 FQNEAQ. The CDR3 consists of 15 residues. The CDR3 sequence is CARSTEQGNQETQYF. The CDR3 region has the DNA TGTGCCAGGAGCACAGAACAGGGCAACCAAGAGACCCAGTACTTC.

The table lists this clonotype with a few counts. V is TRBV24-1 and J is TRBJ2-2; D might be TRBD1 (7 bases). The CDR3 has 19 amino acids. V lost 7 bases, J lost 0 bases, and 23 bases lay in between. Germline CDR1 KGHDR, CDR2 SFDVKD. In DNA, the CDR3 is TGTGCCACCAGCCGCCCAGGGGGTTTGGCGGGGCCGAACACCGGGGAGCTGTTTTTT. Amino acids: CATSRPGGLAGPNTGELFF.

The genes are TRBV5-6 and TRBJ2-7, with a possible D match to TRBD2 (6 bases). The germline V gene has CDR1 SGHDT and CDR2 YYEEEE. The CDR3 has 17 amino acids. Trimming stripped 4 bases from V and 1 base from J, with 21 bases between. CDR3 in DNA: TGTGCCAGCAGCCGGCCCTATTCCCGGGAGCCATCCTACGAGCAGTACTTC. It encodes CASSRPYSREPSYEQYF.